This TCR beta chain came from a study of shared clonotypes between healthy human individuals. About the research overall: The cohort comprised a couple of women and a few men. Their ages spanned 18 to 49 years.

This table comes from immunoSEQ multiplex PCR, and its TCRdb copy is limited to in-frame clones, with some not included. Of 400,000 to 550,000 clones listed, roughly 78% were seen once; the top ten hold roughly 12%. Recent acute infections and vaccinations were absent in the healthy HIV-negative adult donors. Each unsorted sample relied on roughly 84 million PBMCs as its source of genomic DNA. There are 13 residues in the CDR3. V dropped 5 bases and J dropped 5 bases, with 10 bases sitting between them. CDR1 is SGHTA, CDR2 FQGNSA, per germline. The sequenced sample was PBMCs. The clonotype was recovered from a woman aged 40 to 49 in good health. Some clones in this sample may be carry-over from other donors' samples. The rearrangement joins TRBV7-2 to TRBJ2-1; perhaps D is TRBD1 or TRBD2 (5 bases each). CDR3 DNA sequence: TGTGCCAGCAGCCCGGGGCTACACAATGAGCAGTTCTTC. This encodes CASSPGLHNEQFF.